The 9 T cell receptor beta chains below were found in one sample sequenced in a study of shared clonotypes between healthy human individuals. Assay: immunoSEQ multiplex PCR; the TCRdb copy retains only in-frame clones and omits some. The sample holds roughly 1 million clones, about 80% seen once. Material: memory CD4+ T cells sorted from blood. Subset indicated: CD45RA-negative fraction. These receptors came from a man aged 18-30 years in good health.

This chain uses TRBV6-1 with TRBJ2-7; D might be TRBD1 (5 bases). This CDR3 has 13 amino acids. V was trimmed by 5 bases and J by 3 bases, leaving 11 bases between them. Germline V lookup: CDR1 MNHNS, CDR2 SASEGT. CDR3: CASSPDKYYEQYF. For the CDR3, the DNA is TGTGCCAGCAGTCCGGACAAATACTACGAGCAGTACTTC.

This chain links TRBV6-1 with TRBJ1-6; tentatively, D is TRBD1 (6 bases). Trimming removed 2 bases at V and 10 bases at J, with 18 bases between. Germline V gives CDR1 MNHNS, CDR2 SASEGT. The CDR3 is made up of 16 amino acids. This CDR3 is CASSEIRGASGSPLHF. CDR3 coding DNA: TGTGCCAGCAGTGAAATCCGGGGGGCTTCTGGGTCACCCCTCCACTTT.

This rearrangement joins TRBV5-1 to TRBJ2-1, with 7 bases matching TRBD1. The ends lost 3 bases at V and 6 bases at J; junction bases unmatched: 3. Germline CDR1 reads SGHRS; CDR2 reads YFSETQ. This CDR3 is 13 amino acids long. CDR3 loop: CASSSGQTNEQFF. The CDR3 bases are TGCGCCAGCAGCTCGGGACAGACCAATGAGCAGTTCTTC.

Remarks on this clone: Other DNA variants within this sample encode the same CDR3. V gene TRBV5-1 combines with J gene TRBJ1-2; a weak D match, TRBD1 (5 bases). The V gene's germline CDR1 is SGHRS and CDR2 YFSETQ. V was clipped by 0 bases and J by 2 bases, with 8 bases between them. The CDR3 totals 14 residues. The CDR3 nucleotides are TGCGCCAGCAGCTTGGCGACAGCCAACTATGGCTACACCTTC. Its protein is CASSLATANYGYTF. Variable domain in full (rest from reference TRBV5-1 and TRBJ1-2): KAGVTQTPRYLIKTRGQQVTLSCSPISGHRSVSWYQQTPGQGLQFLFEYFSETQRNKGNFPGRFSGRQFSNSRSEMNVSTLELGDSALYLCASSLATANYGYTFGSGTRLTVV.

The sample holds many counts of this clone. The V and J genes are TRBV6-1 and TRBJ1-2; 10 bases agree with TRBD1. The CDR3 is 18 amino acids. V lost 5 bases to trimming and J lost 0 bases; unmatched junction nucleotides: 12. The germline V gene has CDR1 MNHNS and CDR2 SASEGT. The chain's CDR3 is CASSKGRDRGLSNYGYTF. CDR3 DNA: TGTGCCAGCAGTAAAGGAAGGGACAGGGGTCTCTCTAACTATGGCTACACCTTC.

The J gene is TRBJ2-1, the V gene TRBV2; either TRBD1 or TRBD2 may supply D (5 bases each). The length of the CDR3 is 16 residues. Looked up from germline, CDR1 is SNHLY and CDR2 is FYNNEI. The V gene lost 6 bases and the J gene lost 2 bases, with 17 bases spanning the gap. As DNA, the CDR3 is TGTGCCAGCAGGGTCCGACCCGGGACCACCTACAATGAGCAGTTCTTC. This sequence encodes CASRVRPGTTYNEQFF.

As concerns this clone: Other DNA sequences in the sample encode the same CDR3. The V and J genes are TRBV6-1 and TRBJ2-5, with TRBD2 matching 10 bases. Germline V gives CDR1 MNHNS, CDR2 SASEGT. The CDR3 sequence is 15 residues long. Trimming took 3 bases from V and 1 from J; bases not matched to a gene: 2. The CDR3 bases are TGTGCCAGCAGTGAGTTAGCGGGGGGCCAAGAGACCCAGTACTTC. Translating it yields CASSELAGGQETQYF.

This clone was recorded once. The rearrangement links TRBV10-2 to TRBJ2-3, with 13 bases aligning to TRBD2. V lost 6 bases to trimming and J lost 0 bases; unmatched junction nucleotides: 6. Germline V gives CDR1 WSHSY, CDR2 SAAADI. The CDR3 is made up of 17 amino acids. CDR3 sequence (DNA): TGCGCCAGCAGGGAGACTAGCGGGGGGTTAAGCACAGATACGCAGTATTTT. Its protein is CASRETSGGLSTDTQYF.

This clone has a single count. CDR3 region: CASSQGGQYSYNEQFF. CDR3 bases: TGTGCCAGCAGTCAAGGGGGACAGTACTCCTACAATGAGCAGTTCTTC. The genes are TRBV2 and TRBJ2-1, with 7 bases that match TRBD1. Germline V gene lookup returns CDR1 SNHLY and CDR2 FYNNEI. The CDR3 is 16 residues long. V dropped 5 bases and J dropped 0; count of bases not matched to a gene: 7.